This TCR beta chain emerged from a study of response to subunit inactivated influenza vaccine. At least ten counts were recorded for this clonotype. As yet, its antigen is unknown. Relative to the germline gene, one junction end is altered; a read error may explain this. The study, taken as a whole, reports: Authors suggested each seasonal influenza vaccination recruits few new T cells.

TCRdb re-called the RT-PCR reads with MiXCR, one entry per CDR3 protein. The sample shows almost 250,000 distinct CDR3 sequences, less than 15% of them seen only once. The CDR3 has 16 amino acids. CDR1 and CDR2 from the germline V gene are SSHAT and FNYEAQ (reference sequence). The sample was non-naive T cells sorted from PBMCs, taken roughly 2 weeks before vaccination. The rearrangement links TRBV7-7 to TRBJ1-5, with D unresolved. The sequence derives from a man between 50 and 59 years old who received an inactivated influenza vaccine. Written as DNA, the CDR3 is TGTGCTAGCAGCTTAGGGCAGGATTATAGCAATCAGCCCCAGCATTTT. Translation: CASSLGQDYSNQPQHF.